The 17 T cell receptor beta chains below all came from one sample that was sequenced in a study of read filtering for tumor transcriptome and immune sequencing. This library used roughly 400 ng RNA and molecular barcoded adaptors spanning alpha/delta and beta/gamma chains. One entry per CDR3 protein results from TCRdb running MiXCR on the reads. The top ten clones hold more than 30% of a sample with tens of thousands of distinct CDR3 sequences, roughly 13% of them seen once. Sequenced material: a population of CD138-negative cells sorted from bone marrow. All receptors derive from a donor at least 40 years old with multiple myeloma.

This clonotype was counted ten times or more. The chain combines TRBV2 with TRBJ1-6; maybe TRBD1 (5 bases). Trimming left V 5 bases short and J 9 bases short, with 11 bases between. The V gene's germline CDR1 is SNHLY and CDR2 FYNNEI. The CDR3 totals 13 residues. CDR3 bases: TGTGCCAGCAGTCCCAGGGAGACTTCACCCCTCCACTTT. It encodes CASSPRETSPLHF. Full variable domain (missing parts from reference TRBV2 and TRBJ1-6): EPEVTQTPSHQVTQMGQEVILRCVPISNHLYFYWYRQILGQKVEFLVSFYNNEISEKSEIFDDQFSVERPDGSNFTLKIRSTKLEDSAMYFCASSPRETSPLHFGNGTRLTVT.

A word on this clonotype: A single base separates this from a much larger clone, so it may be a read error. V and J are TRBV6-1 and TRBJ1-2, with 9 positions matching TRBD1. In germline, CDR1 is MNHNS, CDR2 SASEGT. The trim removed 1 base at V and 7 bases at J, leaving 7 bases unmatched. CDR3 size: 15 residues. The CDR3: CASSEGRTGGCGYTF. The DNA of the CDR3 is TGTGCCAGCAGTGAAGGGCGAACAGGGGGCTGTGGCTACACCTTC.

This chain connects TRBV2 to TRBJ2-7, with TRBD1 identical over 8 bases. Trimming removed 4 bases from V and 0 bases from J; junction bases left unmatched: 11. There are 17 residues in the CDR3. Germline V CDR1 and CDR2: SNHLY, FYNNEI. CDR3 amino acids: CASSVKPGQEPSYEQYF. CDR3 DNA sequence: TGTGCCAGCAGTGTAAAGCCGGGACAGGAGCCCTCCTACGAGCAGTACTTC.

Note on this clonotype: With only one base between it and a far larger clone, this is likely a read error. In DNA, the CDR3 is TGTGCCGGCAGCTTCGCTGCAGGGTACGGGCCCCAGTACTTC. Translated, it gives CAGSFAAGYGPQYF. This chain links TRBV7-3 with TRBJ2-5; TRBD1 might be the D (5 bases). The CDR3 is 14 amino acids. Germline V gene lookup returns CDR1 SGHTA and CDR2 FQGTGA.

About this clonotype itself: This may stem from a read error, because a much larger clone lies one nucleotide away. CDR3 loop: CASSQGSGPSNRPQHF. The CDR3 coding sequence is TGTGCCAGCAGCCAAGGCTCAGGGCCGAGCAATCGGCCCCAGCATTTT. This chain joins TRBV3-1 and TRBJ1-5, with a possible D match to TRBD1 (5 bases). The CDR3 loop spans 16 amino acids. Germline-derived CDR1 and CDR2 are LGHDT and YNNKEL (reference sequence).

This clonotype was observed at least ten times. The chain is built from TRBV29-1 and TRBJ1-5; a weak D match, TRBD1 (6 bases). The V and J ends lost 6 bases and 3 bases respectively, with 24 bases between them. Looked up from germline, CDR1 is SQVTM and CDR2 is ANQGSEA. The CDR3 loop spans 17 amino acids. CDR3 DNA: TGCAGCGTCGCTATACAGGGAAAGTGGAGGACCAATCAGCCCCAGCATTTT. Protein: CSVAIQGKWRTNQPQHF.

This clonotype was seen many times. The DNA of the CDR3 is TGCGCCAGCAGGGGAGGGACAGGGGTATTCACAGATACGCAGTATTTT. The encoded protein is CASRGGTGVFTDTQYF. The gene calls are TRBV10-2 and TRBJ2-3, with 10 positions matching TRBD1. In germline, CDR1 is WSHSY, CDR2 SAAADI. The CDR3 is made up of 16 amino acids. V trimming: 6 bases; J trimming: 2 bases; junction bases outside the gene matches: 8.

The CDR3 sequence: CSARDWQGVTQPQHF. CDR3 bases: TGCAGTGCTAGAGATTGGCAGGGTGTTACTCAGCCCCAGCATTTT. The rearrangement joins TRBV20-1 to TRBJ1-5; tentative D call: TRBD1 (5 bases). The CDR3 is 15 amino acids. The germline V gene encodes CDR1 DFQATT and CDR2 SNEGSKA (reference sequence). The germline V and J ends were trimmed by 0 bases and 6 bases, with 15 bases remaining between them.

This clonotype was seen a handful of times. The chain couples TRBV11-2 to TRBJ2-2; no firm D call. The CDR3 runs 16 residues. Trimming took off 5 bases at V and 0 bases at J, with 13 bases between the two ends. Germline CDR1 reads SGHAT; CDR2 reads FQNNGV. CDR3 protein: CASSPGRQSNTGELFF. The CDR3 DNA reads TGTGCCAGCAGCCCCGGCCGTCAGTCGAACACCGGGGAGCTGTTTTTT.

The chain employs TRBV30 and TRBJ2-3; possible D gene TRBD2, 6 bases. Trimming stripped 1 base from V and 2 bases from J, with 13 bases between. The CDR3 has 15 residues. The germline V gene has CDR1 GTSNPN and CDR2 SVGIG (reference sequence). Here the CDR3 DNA reads TGTGCCTGGAGTGCGGGGGTCAGGCCCACAGATACGCAGTATTTT. Translating gives CAWSAGVRPTDTQYF. The full variable domain, rest sourced from reference TRBV30 and TRBJ2-3, is SQTIHQWPATLVQPVGSPLSLECTVEGTSNPNLYWYRQAAGRGLQLLFYSVGIGQISSEVPQNLSASRPQDRQFILSSKKLLLSDSGFYLCAWSAGVRPTDTQYFGPGTRLTVL.

This clonotype was counted many times. The chain recombines TRBV24-1 with TRBJ2-2; D unresolved. The V gene's germline CDR1 is KGHDR and CDR2 SFDVKD. The CDR3 is 16 residues long. The ends were cut back, 4 bases at V and 6 bases at J, with 17 bases in the middle. The chain's CDR3 is CATSESEHLGAGELFF. The CDR3 bases are TGTGCCACCAGTGAGTCCGAACATTTAGGCGCCGGGGAGCTGTTTTTT.

In this sample, this clonotype turned up a few times. A single base is all that separates this from a far larger clone, so a read error is likely. The chain joins TRBV6-2 or TRBV6-3 to TRBJ2-1, with a tentative D call TRBD2 (6 bases). TRBJ2-7 explains the end of the DNA better; the J call may be wrong. This CDR3 spans 14 amino acids. CDR1 and CDR2 (germline): MNHEY, SVGEGT. The CDR3: CANSTGEATYEQYF. CDR3 in DNA: TGTGCCAACAGTACGGGAGAAGCTACCTACGAGCAGTACTTC.

This clonotype was detected ten times or more. The chain carries TRBV28 and TRBJ1-1; D unresolved. The CDR3 runs 14 residues. Germline CDR1 reads MDHEN; CDR2 reads SYDVKM. Trimming took 7 bases from V and 0 from J, leaving 12 bases between them. This CDR3 is CASTRRTVNTEAFF. DNA for the CDR3: TGTGCCAGCACTAGAAGGACGGTGAACACTGAAGCTTTCTTT.

V and J are TRBV7-2 and TRBJ2-1; 9 bases line up with TRBD2. This CDR3 region has 15 residues. CDR1 and CDR2 (germline): SGHTA, FQGNSA. Trimming took 6 bases from V and 6 from J; bases not matched to a gene: 9. The DNA for the CDR3 is TGTGCCAGCAGGCTGGGGACTAGCAGTTGCAATGAGCAGTTCTTC. Protein product: CASRLGTSSCNEQFF. Using reference TRBV7-2 and TRBJ2-1 for the parts outside the CDR3, the full variable domain is GAGVSQSPSNKVTEKGKDVELRCDPISGHTALYWYRQSLGQGLEFLIYFQGNSAPDKSGLPSDRFSAERTGGSVSTLTIQRTQQEDSAVYLCASRLGTSSCNEQFFGPGTRLTVL.

This clonotype was seen at least ten times. One end of the junction varies from germline; a read error may be responsible. V is TRBV29-1 and J is TRBJ1-1; D may be TRBD1 (5 bases). From germline, CDR1 is SQVTM and CDR2 ANQGSEA. The CDR3 covers 14 residues. CDR3 amino acids: CSVGGVGRSTEAFF. The CDR3 region has the DNA TGCAGCGTTGGGGGGGTTGGACGGAGCACTGAAGCCTTCTTT.

This clonotype was detected only a few times. The junction departs from germline at one end; a sequencing error may be responsible. The chain links TRBV5-6 to TRBJ1-4; TRBD1 might be the D (6 bases). The CDR3 sequence is 16 residues long. The germline gives CDR1 SGHDT, CDR2 YYEEEE. CDR3 sequence (DNA): TGTGCCAGCGGCTTGTACATGACAGGTCGCACCGAAAAACTGTTTTTT. It translates to CASGLYMTGRTEKLFF.

This clonotype was seen many times. This chain joins TRBV20-1 and TRBJ1-1; 8 positions match TRBD1. V was pared by 1 base and J by 10 bases, with 8 bases of the junction left unmatched. Germline loops: CDR1 DFQATT, CDR2 SNEGSKA (reference sequence). The CDR3 totals 13 residues. The CDR3 DNA sequence: TGCAGTGCTAGAGTTGGTTTGGACAGGGCAGCTTTCTTT. As protein: CSARVGLDRAAFF.